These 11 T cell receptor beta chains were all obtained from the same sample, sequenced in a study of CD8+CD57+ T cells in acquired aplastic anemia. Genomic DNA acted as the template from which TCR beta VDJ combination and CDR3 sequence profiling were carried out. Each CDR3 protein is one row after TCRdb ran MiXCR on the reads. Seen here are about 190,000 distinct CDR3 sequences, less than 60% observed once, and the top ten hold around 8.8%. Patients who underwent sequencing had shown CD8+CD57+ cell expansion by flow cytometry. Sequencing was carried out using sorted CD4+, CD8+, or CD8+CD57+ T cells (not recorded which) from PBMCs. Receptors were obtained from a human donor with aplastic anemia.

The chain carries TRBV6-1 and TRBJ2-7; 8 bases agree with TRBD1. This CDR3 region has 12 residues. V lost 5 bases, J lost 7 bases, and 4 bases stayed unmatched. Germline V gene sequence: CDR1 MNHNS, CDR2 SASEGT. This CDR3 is CASSRQGKEQYF. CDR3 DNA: TGTGCCAGCAGTCGACAGGGGAAAGAGCAGTACTTC.

CDR3 nucleotide sequence: TGTGCCAGCAGCTTAGATGCGTTTGGGGAGCTGTTTTTT. This encodes CASSLDAFGELFF. The genes are TRBV7-9 and TRBJ2-2, with no clear D. This CDR3 region has 13 residues. Germline CDR1 reads SEHNR; CDR2 reads FQNEAQ (reference sequence). The V end lost 1 base, the J end lost 8 bases, and 8 bases lay between the germline ends.

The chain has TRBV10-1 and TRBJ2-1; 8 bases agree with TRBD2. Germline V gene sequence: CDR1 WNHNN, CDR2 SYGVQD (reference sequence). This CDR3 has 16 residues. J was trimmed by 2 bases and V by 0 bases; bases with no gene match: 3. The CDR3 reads CASSESPLAAYNEQFF. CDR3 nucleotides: TGCGCCAGCAGTGAGTCGCCACTAGCGGCCTACAATGAGCAGTTCTTC.

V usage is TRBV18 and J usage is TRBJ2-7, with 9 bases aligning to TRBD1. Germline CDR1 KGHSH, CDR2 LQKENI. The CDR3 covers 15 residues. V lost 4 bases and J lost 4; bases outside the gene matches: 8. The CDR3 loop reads CASSLTGGGEYEQYF. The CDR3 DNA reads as TGTGCCAGCTCACTGACAGGGGGAGGTGAATACGAGCAGTACTTC.

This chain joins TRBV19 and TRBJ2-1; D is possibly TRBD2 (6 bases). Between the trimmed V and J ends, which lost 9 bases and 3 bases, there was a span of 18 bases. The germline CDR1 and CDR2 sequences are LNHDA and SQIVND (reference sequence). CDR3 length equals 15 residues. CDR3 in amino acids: CASCGGGANYNEQFF. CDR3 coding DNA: TGTGCCAGCTGCGGAGGCGGGGCTAACTACAATGAGCAGTTCTTC.

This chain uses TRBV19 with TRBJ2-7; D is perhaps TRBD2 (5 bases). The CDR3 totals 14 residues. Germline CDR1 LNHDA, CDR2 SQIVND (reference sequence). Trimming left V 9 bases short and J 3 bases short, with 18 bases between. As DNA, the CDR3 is TGTGCCAGCGCCGGGATCAACGCGGGCTACGAGCAGTACTTC. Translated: CASAGINAGYEQYF.

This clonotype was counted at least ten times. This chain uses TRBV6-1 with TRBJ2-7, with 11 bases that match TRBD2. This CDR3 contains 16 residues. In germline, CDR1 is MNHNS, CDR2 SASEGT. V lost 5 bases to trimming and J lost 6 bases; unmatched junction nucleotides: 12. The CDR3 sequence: CASSRFRGLAGGEQYF. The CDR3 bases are TGTGCCAGCAGTCGCTTCAGAGGGCTAGCGGGGGGCGAGCAGTACTTC.

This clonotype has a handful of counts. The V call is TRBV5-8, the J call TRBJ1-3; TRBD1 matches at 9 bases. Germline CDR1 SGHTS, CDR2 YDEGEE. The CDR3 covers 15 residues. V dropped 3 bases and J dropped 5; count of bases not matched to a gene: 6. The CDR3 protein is CASSSETGGRNTIYF. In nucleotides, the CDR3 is TGTGCCAGCAGCTCAGAAACAGGGGGCAGAAACACCATATATTTT.

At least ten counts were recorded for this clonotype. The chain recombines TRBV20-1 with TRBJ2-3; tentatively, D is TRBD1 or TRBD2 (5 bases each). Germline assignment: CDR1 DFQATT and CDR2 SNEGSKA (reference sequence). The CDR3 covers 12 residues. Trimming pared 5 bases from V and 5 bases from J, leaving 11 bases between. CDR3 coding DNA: TGCAGTGCTGGGGGAAGGCAAGATACGCAGTATTTT. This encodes CSAGGRQDTQYF.

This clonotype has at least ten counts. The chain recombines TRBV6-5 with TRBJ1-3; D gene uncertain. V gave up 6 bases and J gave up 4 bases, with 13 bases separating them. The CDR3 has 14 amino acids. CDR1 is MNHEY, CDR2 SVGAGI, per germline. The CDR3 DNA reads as TGTGCCAGCAGAATCCTGAGGTCAGGAAACACCATATATTTT. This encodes CASRILRSGNTIYF.

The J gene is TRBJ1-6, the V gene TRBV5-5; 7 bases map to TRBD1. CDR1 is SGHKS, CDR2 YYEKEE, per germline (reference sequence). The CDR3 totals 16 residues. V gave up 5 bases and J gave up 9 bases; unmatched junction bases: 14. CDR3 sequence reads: CASRTGGEGAGSPLHF. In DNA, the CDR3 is TGTGCCAGCAGGACTGGTGGGGAGGGGGCCGGTTCACCCCTCCACTTT. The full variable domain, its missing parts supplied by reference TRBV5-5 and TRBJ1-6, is DAGVTQSPTHLIKTRGQQVTLRCSPISGHKSVSWYQQVLGQGPQFIFQYYEKEERGRGNFPDRFSARQFPNYSSELNVNALLLGDSALYLCASRTGGEGAGSPLHFGNGTRLTVT.